Listed here are 3 T cell receptor beta chains from one sample, sequenced in a study of blood T cells in healthy people across ages. PCR was performed a second time for about 6 to 12 cycles using a sample-barcoded 5' primer and a J-beta primer mix. TCRdb itself ran the 5' RACE reads through MiXCR, one entry per CDR3 protein. The sample contains about 1.1 million distinct CDR3 sequences, under 40% of which appear only once. The sequencing input was blood. These TCRs come from a man between 18 and 35 years old in good health.

The CDR3 here is CASSQDSSPLGNTIYF. The CDR3 DNA follows: TGCGCCAGCAGCCAAGATTCCTCCCCACTTGGAAACACCATATATTTT. The gene calls are TRBV4-3 and TRBJ1-3; D is unresolved. The germline gives CDR1 LGHNA, CDR2 YSLEER. The CDR3 loop spans 16 amino acids. Deletions cut 0 bases from V and 3 bases from J, with 12 bases between.

The table lists this clonotype with a few counts. The V gene is TRBV10-2, the J gene TRBJ1-5, with unresolved D. The V gene's germline CDR1 is WSHSY and CDR2 SAAADI. The CDR3 length is 14 residues. V lost 5 bases, J lost 4 bases, and 12 bases lay in between. CDR3 loop: CASSQEPLNQPQHF. The CDR3 DNA is TGCGCCAGCAGTCAGGAGCCTCTAAATCAGCCCCAGCATTTT.

The V call is TRBV4-3, the J call TRBJ2-3; a possible D gene is TRBD2 (7 bases). The germline gives CDR1 LGHNA, CDR2 YSLEER. This CDR3 has 17 amino acids. V gave up 0 bases and J gave up 0 bases, with 13 bases separating them. The CDR3: CASSQDMAGASTDTQYF. The CDR3 DNA is TGCGCCAGCAGCCAAGATATGGCGGGGGCTAGCACAGATACGCAGTATTTT.